Below are 27 T cell receptor beta chains sequenced from a single sample in a study of T-cell memory formation after mild COVID-19 (dated by TCRdb to the early 2020s). Receptors were amplified or captured by 5' RACE. The sample was run on an Illumina NovaSeq 6000. TCRdb trimmed the raw reads at Q25, called clones with MiXCR and kept productive beta chains. CDR3 protein duplicates are merged, each entry listing the most common genes and DNA. The sample table holds 40,000 to 45,000 distinct CDR3 sequences, of which 6% to 8% were seen once. The ten largest make up 1.4% to 1.5% of the sample. The sequenced material came from PBMCs or a T cell subset sorted from them (not recorded which). The receptor set was obtained from a man between 18 and 35 years old who had mild COVID-19 (a few samples of this study predate the infection). The sample titles of this study are shuffled in the database, so cell type and time point are left out; the donor was told from shared clones.

Points on this clonotype: A read error may account for a junction end that differs from germline. The chain combines TRBV29-1 with TRBJ1-1; D remains ambiguous. This CDR3 is 10 amino acids long. Germline CDR1 is SQVTM and CDR2 is ANQGSEA. The CDR3 sequence is CSVETEAGAF. The CDR3 region has the DNA TGCAGCGTTGAAACAGAGGCGGGCGCGTTT.

This clonotype has a count of ten or more. The V call is TRBV28, the J call TRBJ2-7; 11 bases fit TRBD2. V trimming: 4 bases; J trimming: 4 bases; junction bases outside the gene matches: 12. The CDR3 runs 17 residues. Germline V gene sequence: CDR1 MDHEN, CDR2 SYDVKM. The CDR3 DNA reads TGTGCCAGCAGTTCCGAGACTAGCGGGGTCCAGTTGTACGAGCAGTACGTC. It is translated as CASSSETSGVQLYEQYV.

This clonotype has just a few counts. This rearrangement joins TRBV4-2 to TRBJ2-7, with D perhaps assigned TRBD1 or TRBD2 (5 bases each). CDR3 length: 13 residues. Germline V lookup: CDR1 LGHNA, CDR2 YNFKEQ. V was trimmed by 1 base and J by 6 bases, leaving 10 bases between them. DNA for the CDR3: TGTGCCAGCAGCCAAGGGGACCCTAGCGAGCAGTACTTC. It codes for CASSQGDPSEQYF.

This clonotype was observed at least ten times. The V and J genes are TRBV11-2 and TRBJ2-7; D remains ambiguous. V shed 4 bases and J shed 1 base, with 8 bases lying between them. Germline CDR1 reads SGHAT; CDR2 reads FQNNGV. The CDR3 has 13 residues. The CDR3: CASSSGPSYEQYV. Here the CDR3 DNA reads TGTGCCAGCAGCTCAGGTCCTTCCTACGAGCAGTACGTC.

This clonotype was detected a few times. The CDR3 DNA reads as TGTGCCAGCTGGGGGCCGAGCTCCTACGAGCAGTACGTC. Its protein is CASWGPSSYEQYV. This chain joins TRBV6-2 or TRBV6-3 and TRBJ2-7; D possibly corresponds to TRBD1 (6 bases). Trimming pared 8 bases from V and 0 bases from J, leaving 11 bases between. Germline CDR1 MNHEY, CDR2 SVGEGT. The CDR3 runs to 13 residues.

The V and J genes are TRBV7-2 and TRBJ2-1, with 7 bases matching TRBD2. V dropped 2 bases and J dropped 4; count of bases not matched to a gene: 8. Germline values: CDR1 SGHTA, CDR2 FQGNSA. The CDR3 is 16 amino acids. The CDR3 region is CASSLNSGGGYNEQFF. The CDR3 DNA is TGTGCCAGCAGCTTAAATTCCGGCGGGGGTTACAATGAGCAGTTCTTC.

This clonotype came up many times. V is TRBV7-2 and J is TRBJ1-1; D gene ambiguous. The V end lost 0 bases, the J end lost 4 bases, and 6 bases lay between the germline ends. The CDR3 covers 13 residues. Germline V gene lookup returns CDR1 SGHTA and CDR2 FQGNSA. Here the CDR3 reads CASSLARTTEAFF. The DNA of the CDR3 is TGTGCCAGCAGCTTAGCGCGAACCACTGAAGCTTTCTTT. The entire variable domain, with the rest obtained from reference TRBV7-2 and TRBJ1-1, is as follows: GAGVSQSPSNKVTEKGKDVELRCDPISGHTALYWYRQSLGQGLEFLIYFQGNSAPDKSGLPSDRFSAERTGGSVSTLTIQRTQQEDSAVYLCASSLARTTEAFFGQGTRLTVV.

There are a few counts of this clonotype. The chain's CDR3 is CASSPMTLGTVGYGYTF. The CDR3 DNA sequence: TGTGCCAGCAGCCCTATGACTCTCGGGACAGTTGGCTATGGCTACACCTTC. The rearrangement uses TRBV11-2 and TRBJ1-2, with 7 bases that match TRBD1. The CDR3 is 17 amino acids. Germline V gene sequence: CDR1 SGHAT, CDR2 FQNNGV. V trimming: 5 bases; J trimming: 4 bases; junction bases outside the gene matches: 16.

The V gene is TRBV2, the J gene TRBJ2-1; 7 nucleotides line up with TRBD2. This CDR3 is built from 19 residues. CDR1 and CDR2 (germline): SNHLY, FYNNEI. The V segment lost 10 bases and the J segment 0 bases; nucleotides outside the gene matches: 21. CDR3 nucleotides: TGTGCCACTCTAATTAACAAGGAGGCGGGGGTAAACTCCTACAATGAGCAGTTCTTC. Its translation is CATLINKEAGVNSYNEQFF.

This clonotype showed up just a few times. The chain is built from TRBV29-1 and TRBJ2-3, with 10 bases fitting TRBD2. The CDR3 is 15 amino acids. With 2 bases clipped from V and 5 bases from J, the junction kept 7 bases outside the gene matches. Per germline, CDR1 SQVTM and CDR2 ANQGSEA. In DNA, the CDR3 is TGCAGCGTTGAACTGCCTAGCGGGGGTTTAGATACGCAGTATTTT. It codes for CSVELPSGGLDTQYF.

This clonotype appeared once. V usage is TRBV5-6 and J usage is TRBJ2-3; weak D call: TRBD2 (6 bases). CDR1 and CDR2 from the germline V gene are SGHDT and YYEEEE. This CDR3 region has 13 residues. The V end was cut by 8 bases, the J end by 4 bases, with 14 bases between. Here the CDR3 DNA reads TGTGCCAGTACTAGCTGGGTATCAGATACGCAGTATTTT. It encodes CASTSWVSDTQYF.

This chain links TRBV11-2 with TRBJ1-1, with a possible D match to TRBD1 (6 bases). V dropped 4 bases and J dropped 1 base, with 10 bases sitting between them. This CDR3 spans 14 amino acids. Germline lookup yields CDR1 SGHAT and CDR2 FQNNGV. The CDR3 DNA follows: TGTGCCAGCAGCTCCCAGACAGGGAACACTGAAGCTTTCTTT. Protein: CASSSQTGNTEAFF. Combining the CDR3 with reference TRBV11-2 and TRBJ1-1 gives the whole variable domain EAGVAQSPRYKIIEKRQSVAFWCNPISGHATLYWYQQILGQGPKLLIQFQNNGVVDDSQLPKDRFSAERLKGVDSTLKIQPAKLEDSAVYLCASSSQTGNTEAFFGQGTRLTVV.

This clonotype was counted a few times. This chain joins TRBV29-1 and TRBJ1-2; D is unresolved. Germline V CDR1 and CDR2: SQVTM, ANQGSEA. The V end was cut by 7 bases, the J end by 1 base, with 10 bases between. This CDR3 has 12 residues. As DNA, the CDR3 is TGCAGCGCACGACTGGGTAACTATGGCTACACCTTC. Residues: CSARLGNYGYTF.

This chain connects TRBV29-1 to TRBJ1-2; D remains unclear. This CDR3 has 13 amino acids. The V gene lost 1 base and the J gene lost 8 bases, with 14 bases spanning the gap. Looked up from germline, CDR1 is SQVTM and CDR2 is ANQGSEA. The CDR3 protein is CSVEGREVRGYTF. For the CDR3, the DNA is TGCAGCGTTGAAGGACGGGAAGTGCGGGGCTACACCTTC. The full variable domain, completed using reference TRBV29-1 and TRBJ1-2, is SAVISQKPSRDICQRGTSLTIQCQVDSQVTMMFWYRQQPGQSLTLIATANQGSEATYESGFVIDKFPISRPNLTFSTLTVSNMSPEDSSIYLCSVEGREVRGYTFGSGTRLTVV.

Only a few counts were recorded for this clonotype. The chain joins TRBV7-2 to TRBJ2-1; 8 nucleotides agree with TRBD1. Losses at the gene ends were 2 bases for V and 0 bases for J; bases not matched to a gene: 3. This CDR3 comprises 16 residues. Germline V gene sequence: CDR1 SGHTA, CDR2 FQGNSA. In DNA form, the CDR3 reads TGTGCCAGCAGCTTAACAGGGGGAAGCTCCTACAATGAGCAGTTCTTC. It codes for CASSLTGGSSYNEQFF.

This clonotype was observed once. V gene TRBV14 combines with J gene TRBJ1-1, with TRBD1 matching over 7 bases. Germline V lookup: CDR1 SGHDN, CDR2 FVKESK. The V gene end was trimmed by 3 bases and the J gene end by 5 bases; junction bases not matched to a gene: 9. This CDR3 is 15 amino acids long. CDR3 in DNA: TGTGCCAGCAGCCATACATCCAGGGGGAGGACTGAAGCTTTCTTT. Amino acids: CASSHTSRGRTEAFF.

This clonotype came up a few times. J is TRBJ2-3 and V is TRBV29-1, with D perhaps given as TRBD1 or TRBD2 (5 bases each). The CDR3 totals 16 residues. V shed 1 base and J shed 2 bases, with 16 bases lying between them. CDR1 and CDR2 (germline): SQVTM, ANQGSEA. The CDR3: CSVEATRRGPTDTQYF. The DNA of the CDR3 is TGCAGCGTTGAAGCCACGCGTCGGGGACCCACAGATACGCAGTATTTT.

About this clonotype itself: Its ends do not fully match the called genes, so a read error is possible. The chain carries TRBV10-3 and TRBJ2-1; D remains unclear. CDR1 is ENHRY and CDR2 is SYGVKD in the germline V gene. CDR3 length equals 14 residues. The CDR3 coding sequence is TGTGCCATCGGGTCGCAGGCCTCCTCCAATGAGCAGTTCTTC. This encodes CAIGSQASSNEQFF.

This clonotype was recorded many times. This chain joins TRBV6-2 or TRBV6-3 and TRBJ1-1; D is undetermined. V shed 3 bases and J shed 5 bases, with 10 bases lying between them. The CDR3 contains 13 residues. Germline V gives CDR1 MNHEY, CDR2 SVGEGT. The CDR3 loop reads CASSYGRTTEAFF. The CDR3, as DNA: TGTGCCAGCAGTTATGGGCGGACGACTGAAGCTTTCTTT.

This clonotype has at least ten counts. The chain has TRBV7-2 and TRBJ2-5; D call uncertain. The V end was cut by 7 bases, the J end by 5 bases, with 14 bases between. The CDR3 extends over 13 amino acids. Germline CDR1 SGHTA, CDR2 FQGNSA. The CDR3 region is CASTRLNWETQYF. The DNA for the CDR3 is TGTGCCAGCACTCGACTGAATTGGGAGACCCAGTACTTC.

This clonotype was counted many times. DNA of the CDR3: TGTGCCAGCAGCTGGGAGTATACTGAAGCTTTCTTT. Residues: CASSWEYTEAFF. V and J are TRBV7-9 and TRBJ1-1; D gene unclear. The ends were cut back, 4 bases at V and 5 bases at J, with 8 bases in the middle. The germline V gene encodes CDR1 SEHNR and CDR2 FQNEAQ (reference sequence). The CDR3 spans 12 residues. Using reference TRBV7-9 and TRBJ1-1 for the parts outside the CDR3, the full variable domain is DTGVSQNPRHKITKRGQNVTFRCDPISEHNRLYWYRQTLGQGPEFLTYFQNEAQLEKSRLLSDRFSAERPKGSFSTLEIQRTEQGDSAMYLCASSWEYTEAFFGQGTRLTVV.

The genes are TRBV28 and TRBJ1-1, with D hard to call. Germline lookup yields CDR1 MDHEN and CDR2 SYDVKM. Trimming left V 6 bases short and J 4 bases short, with 9 bases between. The length of the CDR3 is 12 residues. The CDR3 DNA is TGTGCCAGCAGGCACCCGTCCACTGAAGCTTTCTTT. Protein: CASRHPSTEAFF. Variable domain in full (rest from reference TRBV28 and TRBJ1-1): DVKVTQSSRYLVKRTGEKVFLECVQDMDHENMFWYRQDPGLGLRLIYFSYDVKMKEKGDIPEGYSVSREKKERFSLILESASTNQTSMYLCASRHPSTEAFFGQGTRLTVV.

This clonotype has a handful of counts. V and J are TRBV4-3 and TRBJ2-3; D is undetermined. Germline loops: CDR1 LGHNA, CDR2 YSLEER. Deletions cut 5 bases from V and 2 bases from J, with 14 bases between. There are 15 residues in the CDR3. CDR3 coding DNA: TGCGCCAGCAGCGCCTCCGCGGTTAACACAGATACGCAGTATTTT. It codes for CASSASAVNTDTQYF.

This clonotype was observed a few times. The CDR3 protein is CASLGGYDEQYF. In nucleotides, the CDR3 is TGTGCCAGTTTAGGGGGGTACGACGAGCAGTACTTC. This chain connects TRBV2 to TRBJ2-7; D tentatively fits TRBD1 or TRBD2 (6 bases each). V gave up 9 bases and J gave up 5 bases, with 14 bases separating them. The CDR3 covers 12 residues. Per germline, CDR1 SNHLY and CDR2 FYNNEI.

This clonotype was seen repeatedly, ten times or more. The chain couples TRBV12-3 or TRBV12-4 to TRBJ2-7; no firm D call. Trimming pared 4 bases from V and 2 bases from J, leaving 15 bases between. CDR3 size: 15 residues. The CDR3 sequence is CASSYGPPGTYEQYV. The CDR3 DNA reads TGTGCCAGCAGTTACGGGCCCCCGGGCACCTACGAGCAGTACGTC.

In its sample, this clonotype was seen a few times. V is TRBV12-3 or TRBV12-4 and J is TRBJ1-1, with TRBD1 matching 7 bases. The V and J ends lost 6 bases and 7 bases, in that order; junction bases with no gene match: 5. The CDR3 runs 12 residues. Written as DNA, the CDR3 is TGTGCCAGCAGCTGGGGACAGATTGAAGCTTTCTTT. It specifies CASSWGQIEAFF.

In this sample, this clonotype turned up a few times. V gene TRBV7-2 combines with J gene TRBJ2-3; D is unresolved. Germline CDR1 and CDR2: SGHTA and FQGNSA. With 2 bases removed from V and 2 bases from J, the gap between germline ends came to 8 bases. This CDR3 spans 14 amino acids. The CDR3 protein is CASSLYGPTDTQYF. The CDR3 region has the DNA TGTGCCAGCAGCTTATACGGCCCCACAGATACGCAGTATTTT.